The next 16 T cell receptor beta chains were all read from a single sample in a study of regulatory T cells in long-lasting Graves disease. Specified time point: newly diagnosed GD, antithyroid drugs for less than 3 months. Extracted RNA from PBMCs served as the source of the TCR library. Libraries of TCR beta came from iRepertoire HTBI primers plus Arm-PCR of CDR3 regions. TCRdb reanalysed the multiplex PCR reads using MiXCR and keeps one entry per CDR3 protein. The profile shows roughly 410,000 distinct CDR3 sequences, about 15% of them singletons. In addition, the sample was reused for a study of T cells in Graves' hyperthyroidism and ophthalmopathy.

Specimen: peripheral blood mononuclear cells (PBMCs), collected at new diagnosis, from a patient treated with antithyroid drugs. The receptor source for this set is a middle-aged woman with Graves disease.

This clonotype was seen repeatedly, ten times or more. The chain combines TRBV20-1 with TRBJ2-5; D is perhaps TRBD1 or TRBD2 (5 bases each). The CDR3 covers 14 residues. Deletions cut 8 bases from V and 0 bases from J, with 16 bases between. Per germline, CDR1 DFQATT and CDR2 SNEGSKA (reference sequence). The CDR3 protein is CSSLPGPNQETQYF. CDR3 DNA: TGCAGTTCTCTCCCGGGACCAAACCAAGAGACCCAGTACTTC.

About this clonotype itself: Here the CDR3 omits its conserved ending phenylalanine or tryptophan, so a read error is the likely source. The chain links TRBV3-1 to TRBJ2-5; no clear D gene. This CDR3 is 12 amino acids long. CDR1 and CDR2 (germline): LGHDT, YNNKEL (reference sequence). Trimming left V 4 bases short and J 4 bases short, with 7 bases between. CDR3 coding DNA: TGTGCCAGCAGCCCGACTCGAGAGACCCAGTACTCC. Its protein product is CASSPTRETQYS.

This clonotype was seen ten or more times. The rearrangement links TRBV12-3 or TRBV12-4 to TRBJ2-1, with unresolved D. The CDR3 loop spans 15 amino acids. V was pared by 2 bases and J by 7 bases, with 15 bases between. CDR3 protein: CASSLYLRNENEQFF. CDR3 DNA: TGTGCCAGCAGTTTATATTTGCGGAATGAAAATGAGCAGTTCTTC.

Notes on this clonotype: A far larger clone is just one base off, so this is likely a read error. The rearrangement joins TRBV12-3 or TRBV12-4 to TRBJ1-2; no definite D call. The CDR3 runs 13 residues. The V end lost 5 bases, the J end lost 4 bases, and 11 bases lay between the germline ends. Written as DNA, the CDR3 is TGTGCCAGCAGTCCAACTCTCGGCTATGGCTACACCTTC. Its protein product is CASSPTLGYGYTF.

The V gene is TRBV6-5, the J gene TRBJ2-5, with TRBD1 matching 7 bases. The V and J ends lost 4 bases and 4 bases, in that order; junction bases with no gene match: 9. The CDR3 spans 15 residues. Germline V gene data show CDR1 as MNHEY and CDR2 as SVGAGI. The CDR3: CASSSQGYLGETQYF. In DNA, the CDR3 is TGTGCCAGCAGTTCACAGGGGTATTTGGGAGAGACCCAGTACTTC.

There are many counts of this clonotype. This CDR3 is CASSKGQFYTGELFF. The CDR3 DNA follows: TGTGCCAGCAGTAAGGGTCAGTTCTACACCGGGGAGCTGTTTTTT. V is TRBV27 and J is TRBJ2-2, with no clear D. Germline CDR1 MNHEY, CDR2 SMNVEV (reference sequence). V was clipped by 5 bases and J by 3 bases, with 13 bases between them. The CDR3 totals 15 residues.

The genes are TRBV9 and TRBJ2-2; D might be TRBD2 (6 bases). Trimming removed 0 bases at V and 5 bases at J, with 11 bases between. The CDR3 runs to 15 residues. Germline values: CDR1 SGDLS, CDR2 YYNGEE. The CDR3 sequence: CASSVAGAGTGELFF. The CDR3 DNA is TGTGCCAGCAGCGTAGCGGGAGCAGGGACCGGGGAGCTGTTTTTT. The variable domain in full, completed from reference TRBV9 and TRBJ2-2, reads DSGVTQTPKHLITATGQRVTLRCSPRSGDLSVYWYQQSLDQGLQFLIQYYNGEERAKGNILERFSAQQFPDLHSELNLSSLELGDSALYFCASSVAGAGTGELFFGEGSRLTVL.

The chain employs TRBV7-3 and TRBJ2-7; D call uncertain. The length of the CDR3 is 13 residues. In germline, CDR1 is SGHTA, CDR2 FQGTGA. Trimming stripped 3 bases from V and 2 bases from J, with 8 bases between. CDR3 loop: CASSLQATYEQYF. For the CDR3, the DNA is TGTGCCAGCAGCTTGCAAGCTACCTACGAGCAGTACTTC.

Comments on this clonotype: A much larger clonotype is one base distant, so this may be a read error. The chain uses TRBV13 and TRBJ1-1, with a possible D match to TRBD1 (5 bases). V was trimmed by 5 bases and J by 8 bases, leaving 9 bases between them. Per germline, CDR1 PRHDT and CDR2 FYEKMQ (reference sequence). This CDR3 has 11 amino acids. CDR3 in amino acids: CASSHDREAFF. CDR3 sequence (DNA): TGTGCCAGCAGCCACGACAGAGAAGCTTTCTTT. Variable domain in full (rest from reference TRBV13 and TRBJ1-1): AAGVIQSPRHLIKEKRETATLKCYPIPRHDTVYWYQQGPGQDPQFLISFYEKMQSDKGSIPDRFSAQQFSDYHSELNMSSLELGDSALYFCASSHDREAFFGQGTRLTVV.

This clonotype was found many times. The chain carries TRBV6-5 and TRBJ1-6, with 8 bases fitting TRBD1. Germline V CDR1 and CDR2: MNHEY, SVGAGI. Losses at the gene ends were 0 bases for V and 7 bases for J; bases not matched to a gene: 2. CDR3 size: 15 residues. The CDR3 nucleotides read TGTGCCAGCAGTTACTCAGGACAGGGAAATTCACCCCTCCACTTT. Protein sequence: CASSYSGQGNSPLHF.

V and J are TRBV29-1 and TRBJ2-4, with 9 bases fitting TRBD2. The CDR3 has 17 amino acids. Trimming took 4 bases from V and 3 from J; bases not matched to a gene: 13. The germline CDR1 and CDR2 sequences are SQVTM and ANQGSEA. The CDR3, as DNA: TGCAGCGTTGTAGTGGCGGGAGGGCCTATGGGCAAAAACATTCAGTACTTC. It translates to CSVVVAGGPMGKNIQYF.

J is TRBJ2-6 and V is TRBV7-6; D remains ambiguous. Germline V gene sequence: CDR1 SGHVS, CDR2 FNYEAQ. The CDR3 is 12 residues long. With 11 bases removed from V and 0 bases from J, the gap between germline ends came to 5 bases. In DNA, the CDR3 is TGTGCCGTGACCTCTGGGGCCAACGTCCTGACTTTC. Its protein is CAVTSGANVLTF. The full variable domain, with the rest looked up from reference TRBV7-6 and TRBJ2-6, is GAGVSQSPRYKVTKRGQDVALRCDPISGHVSLYWYRQALGQGPEFLTYFNYEAQQDKSGLPNDRFSAERPEGSISTLTIQRTEQRDSAMYRCAVTSGANVLTFGAGSRLTVL.

The V call is TRBV7-3, the J call TRBJ2-3; unclear D gene. Germline CDR1 reads SGHTA; CDR2 reads FQGTGA. The CDR3 totals 13 residues. Trimming shortened V by 3 bases and J by 6 bases, and 10 bases separated the two germline ends. This CDR3 reads CASSLGPVDTQYF. DNA of the CDR3: TGTGCCAGCAGCTTGGGTCCTGTGGATACGCAGTATTTT.

Many counts were recorded for this clonotype. This chain links TRBV11-3 with TRBJ2-2, with 8 bases aligning to TRBD2. CDR1 is SGHNT and CDR2 is YENEEA in the germline V gene. The trim removed 5 bases at V and 4 bases at J, leaving 6 bases unmatched. The CDR3 spans 15 residues. The CDR3 region is CASSPGTRGTGELFF. DNA for the CDR3: TGTGCCAGCAGCCCTGGGACTAGAGGCACCGGGGAGCTGTTTTTT.

This clonotype was detected ten times or more. The genes are TRBV7-3 and TRBJ2-2; D gene uncertain. V lost 1 base and J lost 4, with 7 bases in between. Germline CDR1 SGHTA, CDR2 FQGTGA. This CDR3 region has 14 residues. For the CDR3, the DNA is TGTGCCAGCAGCTTAAATTGGGGCACCGGGGAGCTGTTTTTT. It yields the protein CASSLNWGTGELFF.

The table lists this clonotype with many counts. This chain connects TRBV27 to TRBJ1-2; TRBD1 agrees at 12 bases. V gave up 5 bases and J gave up 6 bases; unmatched junction bases: 1. Per the germline V gene, CDR1 is MNHEY and CDR2 is SMNVEV (reference sequence). The CDR3 is made up of 13 amino acids. As DNA, the CDR3 is TGTGCCAGCAGTCGGGACAGGGGGCATGGCTACACCTTC. It specifies CASSRDRGHGYTF.